This T cell receptor beta chain was identified during a study of blood T cells in healthy people across ages. General study points: With age, beta diversity per million T cells declined roughly linearly, significantly by about 37.

A second PCR of 7 to 11 cycles used a sample-barcoded 5' primer and a J-beta primer mix. TCRdb used MiXCR to reprocess the 5' RACE reads, holding one entry per CDR3 protein. The sample lists about 1.5 million distinct CDR3 sequences; 42% were seen once. Concerning this clonotype: Its antigen is not identified.

The study drew donors from healthy Caucasian individuals in Russia aged 6 to 90. V dropped 8 bases and J dropped 11; count of bases not matched to a gene: 20. The CDR3 sequence is 14 residues long. Germline V gene sequence: CDR1 DFQATT, CDR2 SNEGSKA (reference sequence). The V and J genes are TRBV20-1 and TRBJ2-5; 7 bases match TRBD2. The origin of this receptor is a woman between 18 and 30 years old in good health. The specimen was blood. The CDR3: CSTSPSGSYNEQYF. In DNA, the CDR3 is TGCAGTACGTCCCCTAGCGGTTCCTACAATGAGCAGTACTTC.